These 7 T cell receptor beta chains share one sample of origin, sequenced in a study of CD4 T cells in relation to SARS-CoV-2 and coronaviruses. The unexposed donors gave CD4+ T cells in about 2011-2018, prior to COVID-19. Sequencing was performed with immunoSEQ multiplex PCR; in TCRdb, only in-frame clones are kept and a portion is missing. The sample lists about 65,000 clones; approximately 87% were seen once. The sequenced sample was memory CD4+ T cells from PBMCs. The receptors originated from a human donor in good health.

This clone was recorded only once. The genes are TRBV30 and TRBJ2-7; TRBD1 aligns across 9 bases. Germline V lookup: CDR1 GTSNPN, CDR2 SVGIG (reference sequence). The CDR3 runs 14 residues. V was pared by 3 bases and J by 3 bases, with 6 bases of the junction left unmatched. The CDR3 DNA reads TGTGCCTGGAGGAGGGGGGGACAGGGCTACGAGCAGTACTTC. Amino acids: CAWRRGGQGYEQYF.

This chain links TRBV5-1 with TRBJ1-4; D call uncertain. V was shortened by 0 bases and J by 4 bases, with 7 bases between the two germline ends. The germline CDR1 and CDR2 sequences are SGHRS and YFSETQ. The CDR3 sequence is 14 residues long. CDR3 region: CASSLEHLNEKLFF. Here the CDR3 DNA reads TGCGCCAGCAGCTTGGAACACCTTAATGAAAAACTGTTTTTT.

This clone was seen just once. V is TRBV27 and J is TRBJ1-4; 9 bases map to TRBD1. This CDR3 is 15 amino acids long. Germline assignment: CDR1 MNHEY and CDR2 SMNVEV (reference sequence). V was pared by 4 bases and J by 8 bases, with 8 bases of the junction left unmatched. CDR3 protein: CASSSPGQGREKLFF. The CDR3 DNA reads TGTGCCAGCAGTTCACCGGGACAGGGAAGGGAAAAACTGTTTTTT. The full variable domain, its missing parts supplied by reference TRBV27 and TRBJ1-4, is EAQVTQNPRYLITVTGKKLTVTCSQNMNHEYMSWYRQDPGLGLRQIYYSMNVEVTDKGDVPEGYKVSRKEKRNFPLILESPSPNQTSLYFCASSSPGQGREKLFFGSGTQLSVL.

CDR3 amino acids: CATSDQSGGSYNEQFF. The CDR3 nucleotides are TGTGCCACCAGTGACCAAAGCGGGGGATCCTACAATGAGCAGTTCTTC. The chain couples TRBV24-1 to TRBJ2-1, with 8 nucleotides matching TRBD2. Germline lookup yields CDR1 KGHDR and CDR2 SFDVKD. V was pared by 4 bases and J by 1 base, with 5 bases of the junction left unmatched. The CDR3 has 16 amino acids.

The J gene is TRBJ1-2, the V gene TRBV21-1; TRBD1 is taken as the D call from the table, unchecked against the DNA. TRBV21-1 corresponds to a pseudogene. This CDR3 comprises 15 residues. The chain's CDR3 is CASSNKKHSRDGYTF. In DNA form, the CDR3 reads TGTGCCAGCAGCAATAAAAAACACAGCAGGGATGGCTACACCTTC.

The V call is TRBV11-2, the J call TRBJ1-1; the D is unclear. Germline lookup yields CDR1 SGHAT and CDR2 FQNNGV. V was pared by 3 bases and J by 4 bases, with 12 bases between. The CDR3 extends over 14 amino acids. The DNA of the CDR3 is TGTGCCAGCAGCTTTGAAGGCTGGGGCACTGAAGCTTTCTTT. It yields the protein CASSFEGWGTEAFF.

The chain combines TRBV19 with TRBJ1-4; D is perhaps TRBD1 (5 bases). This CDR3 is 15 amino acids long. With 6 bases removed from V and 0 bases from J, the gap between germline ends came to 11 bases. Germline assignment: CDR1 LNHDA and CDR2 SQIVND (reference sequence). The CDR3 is CASRDGAATNEKLFF. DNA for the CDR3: TGTGCCAGTAGGGATGGGGCAGCAACTAATGAAAAACTGTTTTTT.